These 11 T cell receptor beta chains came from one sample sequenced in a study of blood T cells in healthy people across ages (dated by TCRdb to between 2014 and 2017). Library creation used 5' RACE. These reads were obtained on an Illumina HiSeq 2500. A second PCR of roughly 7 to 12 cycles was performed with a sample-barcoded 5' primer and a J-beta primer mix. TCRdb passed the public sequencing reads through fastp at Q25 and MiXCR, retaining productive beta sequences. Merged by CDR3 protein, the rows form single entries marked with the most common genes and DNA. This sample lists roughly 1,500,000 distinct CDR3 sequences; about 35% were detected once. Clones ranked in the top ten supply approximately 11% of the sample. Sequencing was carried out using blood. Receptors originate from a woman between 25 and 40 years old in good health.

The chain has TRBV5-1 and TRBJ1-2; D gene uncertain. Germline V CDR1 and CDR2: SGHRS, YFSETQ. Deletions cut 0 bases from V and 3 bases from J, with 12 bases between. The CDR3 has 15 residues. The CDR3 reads CASSLADATYYGYTF. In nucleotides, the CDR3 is TGCGCCAGCAGCTTGGCGGACGCAACATACTATGGCTACACCTTC.

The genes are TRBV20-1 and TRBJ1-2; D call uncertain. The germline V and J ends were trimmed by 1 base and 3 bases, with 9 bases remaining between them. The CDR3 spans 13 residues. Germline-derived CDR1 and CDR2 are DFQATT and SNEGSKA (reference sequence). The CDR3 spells CSARGGVYYGYTF. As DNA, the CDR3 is TGCAGTGCTAGAGGAGGCGTTTACTATGGCTACACCTTC.

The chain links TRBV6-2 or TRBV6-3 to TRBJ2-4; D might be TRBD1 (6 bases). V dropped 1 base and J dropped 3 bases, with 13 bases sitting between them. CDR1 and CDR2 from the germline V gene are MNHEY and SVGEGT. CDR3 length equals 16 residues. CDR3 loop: CASSYWTELDKNIQYF. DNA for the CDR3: TGTGCCAGCAGTTACTGGACAGAACTGGACAAAAACATTCAGTACTTC.

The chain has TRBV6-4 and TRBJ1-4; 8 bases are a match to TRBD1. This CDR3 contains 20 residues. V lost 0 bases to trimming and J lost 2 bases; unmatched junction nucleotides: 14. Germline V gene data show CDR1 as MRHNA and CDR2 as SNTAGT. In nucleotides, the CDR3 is TGTGCCAGCAGTGACTCGACAGTCGAGGACAGGGCGGCGACTAATGAAAAACTGTTTTTT. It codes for CASSDSTVEDRAATNEKLFF.

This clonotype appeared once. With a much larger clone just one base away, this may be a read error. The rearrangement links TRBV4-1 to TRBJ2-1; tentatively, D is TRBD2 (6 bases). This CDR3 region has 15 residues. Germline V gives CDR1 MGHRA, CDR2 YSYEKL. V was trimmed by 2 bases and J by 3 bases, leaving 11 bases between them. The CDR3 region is CASSQMAGLYNEQFF. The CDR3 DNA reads TGCGCCAGCAGCCAAATGGCGGGACTCTACAATGAGCAGTTCTTC.

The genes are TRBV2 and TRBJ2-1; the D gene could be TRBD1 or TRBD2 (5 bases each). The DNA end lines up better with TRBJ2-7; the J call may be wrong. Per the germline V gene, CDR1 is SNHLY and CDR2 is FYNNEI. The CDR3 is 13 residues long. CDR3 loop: CAIGRAGTGEQYF. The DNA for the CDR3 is TGTGCCATAGGCAGGGCAGGGACGGGGGAGCAGTACTTC.

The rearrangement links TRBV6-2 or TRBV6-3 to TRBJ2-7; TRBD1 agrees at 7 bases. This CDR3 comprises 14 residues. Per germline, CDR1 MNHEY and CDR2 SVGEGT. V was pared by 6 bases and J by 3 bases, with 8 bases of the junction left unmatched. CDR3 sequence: CASRRQGYGYEQYF. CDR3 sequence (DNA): TGTGCCAGCAGACGACAGGGTTACGGCTACGAGCAGTACTTC.

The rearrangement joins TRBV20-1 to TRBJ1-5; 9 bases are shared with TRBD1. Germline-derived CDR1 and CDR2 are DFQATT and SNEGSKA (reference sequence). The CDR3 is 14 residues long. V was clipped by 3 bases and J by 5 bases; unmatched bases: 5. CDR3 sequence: CSARGQGGYQPQHF. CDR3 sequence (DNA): TGCAGTGCTAGGGGACAGGGAGGTTATCAGCCCCAGCATTTT.

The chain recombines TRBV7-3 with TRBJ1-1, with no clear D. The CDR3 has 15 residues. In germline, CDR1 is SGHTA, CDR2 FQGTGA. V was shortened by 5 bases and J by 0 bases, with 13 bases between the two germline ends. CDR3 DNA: TGTGCCAGCAGCGCGACTGGTAACATGAACACTGAAGCTTTCTTT. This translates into CASSATGNMNTEAFF.

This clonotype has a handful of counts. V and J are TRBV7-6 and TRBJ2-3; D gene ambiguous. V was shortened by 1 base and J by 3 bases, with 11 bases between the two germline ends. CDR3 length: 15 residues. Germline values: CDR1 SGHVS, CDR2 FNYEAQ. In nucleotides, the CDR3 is TGTGCCAGCAGCTTAGTTGCGGCTCATACAGATACGCAGTATTTT. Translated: CASSLVAAHTDTQYF.

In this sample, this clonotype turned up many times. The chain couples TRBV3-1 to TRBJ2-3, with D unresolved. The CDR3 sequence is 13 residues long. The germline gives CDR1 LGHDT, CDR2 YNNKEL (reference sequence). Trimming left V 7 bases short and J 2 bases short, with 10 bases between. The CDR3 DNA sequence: TGTGCCAGCAATCAGCAGAACACAGATACGCAGTATTTT. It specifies CASNQQNTDTQYF.